The 10 T cell receptor beta chains listed next were all sequenced from one sample in a study of blood T cell repertoires in COVID-19. Clones were sequenced by immunoSEQ multiplex PCR, and TCRdb holds only the in-frame ones, with some missing. Of 180,000 or so clones detected, more than 75% appear once; the ten largest clones hold 5% to 7%. The sequencing sample was made of PBMCs or T cells enriched from blood (not recorded which). These receptors came from a man aged 35 to 55 with acute COVID-19.

Concerning this clone itself: Other DNA sequences from this sample encode an identical CDR3 as well. The CDR3 is CATREGSGYTF. CDR3 nucleotide sequence: TGTGCCACAAGGGAGGGGAGTGGCTACACCTTC. The chain combines TRBV19 with TRBJ1-2, with D perhaps TRBD1 (5 bases). Trimming took 10 bases from V and 7 from J, leaving 13 bases between them. The germline V gene has CDR1 LNHDA and CDR2 SQIVND (reference sequence). This CDR3 contains 11 residues.

The chain employs TRBV6-2 or TRBV6-3 and TRBJ1-2; D might be TRBD1 (6 bases). Germline V gene sequence: CDR1 MNHEY, CDR2 SVGEGT. Trimming stripped 6 bases from V and 6 bases from J, with 20 bases between. The CDR3 has 15 amino acids. The CDR3 bases are TGTGCCAGCAGCCCCTCGGCAGGGGCCCTCCATGGCTACACCTTC. It codes for CASSPSAGALHGYTF.

This rearrangement joins TRBV6-2 or TRBV6-3 to TRBJ2-5, with 8 bases lining up with TRBD2. Germline assignment: CDR1 MNHEY and CDR2 SVGEGT. This CDR3 is built from 17 residues. J was trimmed by 3 bases and V by 3 bases; bases with no gene match: 12. The CDR3 nucleotides read TGTGCCAGCAGTTATAGTCTAGAGCGGGAGTGGAAAGAGACCCAGTACTTC. This gives the protein CASSYSLEREWKETQYF.

V is TRBV4-3 and J is TRBJ1-4, with D maybe TRBD1 (5 bases). The CDR3 length is 16 residues. The V and J ends lost 0 bases and 7 bases respectively, with 15 bases between them. The germline V gene encodes CDR1 LGHNA and CDR2 YSLEER. The CDR3 loop reads CASSQDLRGLGEKLFF. CDR3 DNA: TGCGCCAGCAGCCAAGATTTAAGGGGCTTGGGTGAAAAACTGTTTTTT.

The table lists this clone with a count of one. This chain joins TRBV10-3 and TRBJ1-2, with D possibly matching TRBD1 (5 bases). V dropped 5 bases and J dropped 0 bases, with 13 bases sitting between them. The CDR3 sequence is 15 residues long. CDR1 and CDR2 from the germline V gene are ENHRY and SYGVKD. CDR3 in amino acids: CAISYTGPANYGYTF. The CDR3 DNA follows: TGTGCCATCAGTTATACAGGTCCAGCTAACTATGGCTACACCTTC.

This sequence joins TRBV12-5 and TRBJ2-1; 7 bases map to TRBD2. Germline assignment: CDR1 LGHNT and CDR2 FRNRAP. Trimming took 3 bases from V and 5 from J; bases not matched to a gene: 7. The CDR3 consists of 15 residues. Here the CDR3 DNA reads TGTGCTAGTGGTTTCCTGGGTCGGGAGGACAATGAGCAGTTCTTC. Translating gives CASGFLGREDNEQFF.

Of note for this clone: The sample holds other DNA sequences that translate to the same CDR3. This chain uses TRBV9 with TRBJ2-2; 7 bases fit TRBD1. The length of the CDR3 is 16 residues. V gave up 0 bases and J gave up 6 bases; unmatched junction bases: 8. CDR1 and CDR2 from the germline V gene are SGDLS and YYNGEE. CDR3: CASSVATTGDAGELFF. The CDR3 DNA follows: TGTGCCAGCAGCGTAGCCACTACAGGGGACGCCGGGGAGCTGTTTTTT. Together with reference TRBV9 and TRBJ2-2, the CDR3 gives the full variable domain: DSGVTQTPKHLITATGQRVTLRCSPRSGDLSVYWYQQSLDQGLQFLIQYYNGEERAKGNILERFSAQQFPDLHSELNLSSLELGDSALYFCASSVATTGDAGELFFGEGSRLTVL.

This chain connects TRBV24-1 to TRBJ2-1; no clear D gene. V gave up 6 bases and J gave up 8 bases, with 10 bases separating them. Germline V gene sequence: CDR1 KGHDR, CDR2 SFDVKD. The CDR3 sequence is 12 residues long. DNA for the CDR3: TGTGCCACCAGTACTTATCGGGATGAGCAGTTCTTC. This encodes CATSTYRDEQFF.

This clone appeared a few times. The V gene is TRBV4-1, the J gene TRBJ2-5; TRBD1 is a possible D gene (6 bases). There are 15 residues in the CDR3. Trimming left V 1 base short and J 9 bases short, with 18 bases between. Per the germline V gene, CDR1 is MGHRA and CDR2 is YSYEKL. This CDR3 reads CASSQAQGASGAQYF. The CDR3 DNA reads as TGCGCCAGCAGCCAAGCACAGGGCGCCTCCGGGGCCCAGTACTTC.

This sequence joins TRBV28 and TRBJ2-4; D perhaps matches TRBD2 (7 bases). Trimming took 2 bases from V and 5 from J, leaving 16 bases between them. The CDR3 sequence is 16 residues long. The V gene's germline CDR1 is MDHEN and CDR2 SYDVKM. The CDR3 sequence is CASSLRGRGMENIQYF. The CDR3 nucleotides are TGTGCCAGCAGTTTACGGGGGCGGGGGATGGAAAACATTCAGTACTTC. Drawing the rest from reference TRBV28 and TRBJ2-4, the complete variable domain is DVKVTQSSRYLVKRTGEKVFLECVQDMDHENMFWYRQDPGLGLRLIYFSYDVKMKEKGDIPEGYSVSREKKERFSLILESASTNQTSMYLCASSLRGRGMENIQYFGAGTRLSVL.